This TCR beta chain was recorded in a study of CD8 T cells in Susac syndrome. RNA in amounts of roughly 0.5 to 1 ug was reverse transcribed with random hexamers. The TCR beta CDR3 was amplified by immunoSEQ multiplex PCR across 54 Vbeta, 13 Jbeta. TCRdb itself ran the immunoSEQ multiplex PCR reads through MiXCR, one entry per CDR3 protein. The sample includes 200,000 to 250,000 distinct CDR3 sequences, 95% seen only once; the top ten take 0.075% to 0.095%. Negative isolation was applied to CD8+ and CD4+ T cells, and FACS enrichment was applied to TEMRA cells. In germline, CDR1 is MNHNS, CDR2 SASEGT. V was clipped by 0 bases and J by 8 bases, with 4 bases between them. The CDR3 extends over 11 amino acids.

The receptor was isolated from a human donor with multiple sclerosis. V gene TRBV6-1 combines with J gene TRBJ1-1; no firm D call. The specimen sequenced was CD4+ T cells from PBMCs. CDR3 sequence reads: CASSEAGEAFF. DNA for the CDR3: TGTGCCAGCAGTGAAGCGGGGGAAGCTTTCTTT.